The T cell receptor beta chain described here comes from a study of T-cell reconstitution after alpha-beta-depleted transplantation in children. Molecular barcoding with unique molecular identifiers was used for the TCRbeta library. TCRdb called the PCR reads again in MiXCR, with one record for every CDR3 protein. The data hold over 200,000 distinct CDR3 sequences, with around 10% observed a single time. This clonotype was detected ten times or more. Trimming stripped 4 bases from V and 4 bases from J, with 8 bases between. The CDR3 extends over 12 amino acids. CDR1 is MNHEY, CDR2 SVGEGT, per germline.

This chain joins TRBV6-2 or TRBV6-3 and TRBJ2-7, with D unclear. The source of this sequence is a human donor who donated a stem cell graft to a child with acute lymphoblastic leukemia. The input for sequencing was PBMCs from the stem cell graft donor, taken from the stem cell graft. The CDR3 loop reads CASSFSEYEQYF. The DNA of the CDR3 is TGTGCCAGCAGTTTCTCTGAGTACGAGCAGTACTTC.